This T cell receptor (beta chain) stems from a study of radiotherapy plus CTLA-4 blockade in lung cancer. Measured with immunoSEQ multiplex PCR; TCRdb has only the in-frame clones, and not every one. The sample lists around 70,000 clones; about four fifths were seen once. V dropped 7 bases and J dropped 1; count of bases not matched to a gene: 16. The germline CDR1 and CDR2 sequences are MNHEY and SMNVEV (reference sequence). The CDR3 consists of 19 residues. Whole-study results and caveats: With interferon-beta, early dynamics of blood T cell clones were reported to best predict response. Radiotherapy with ipilimumab was followed by blood expansion of tumor-derived clones.

Notes on this clone: Its antigen is unknown.

The chain uses TRBV27 and TRBJ2-2; the match to TRBD2 covers 9 bases. The specimen was peripheral blood, collected from a patient treated with radiotherapy plus ipilimumab. The clonotype comes from a human donor with non-small cell lung cancer who had a partial response to radiotherapy plus ipilimumab. In DNA form, the CDR3 reads TGTGCCAGCATCCGGGGGAGACTAGCGGATCGTATGAACACCGGGGAGCTGTTTTTT. It specifies CASIRGRLADRMNTGELFF.